These T cell receptor beta chains were read from a single sample in a study of blood T cell repertoires in COVID-19. Libraries were prepared by immunoSEQ multiplex PCR; TCRdb keeps only in-frame clonotypes and omits some of them. Altogether 83,000 or so clones are present, approximately 82% being singletons, with the ten largest covering around a fifth. The sample taken for sequencing was peripheral blood. These TCRs come from a human donor in a cohort sampled during active COVID-19. Both conserved end residues are part of each CDR3. Fields, in order: clone size, V gene, J gene, D gene, CDR3 protein, CDR3 DNA. The D gene is left open where the match is weak. Clone size is shown for a subset of rows, as once, few, many or a class of expanded clone.

>.|TRBV18|TRBJ2-7|.
CASSLLEYEQYF
TGTGCCAGCTCACTACTAGAGTACGAGCAGTACTTC
>.|TRBV6-6|TRBJ2-7|TRBD2
CASSPGLAGGGSTYEQYF
TGTGCCAGCAGTCCCGGACTAGCGGGGGGGGGATCCACTTACGAGCAGTACTTC
>.|TRBV6-1|TRBJ1-5|.
CASSDRVTFQPQHF
TGTGCCAGCAGTGATAGAGTTACCTTTCAGCCCCAGCATTTT
>.|TRBV5-1|TRBJ2-7|TRBD2
CASSFRTSGGYEQYF
TGCGCCAGCAGCTTTAGGACTAGCGGGGGCTACGAGCAGTACTTC
>.|TRBV9|TRBJ1-4|TRBD1
CASSLGQGNEKLFF
TGTGCCAGCAGCCTGGGACAGGGGAATGAAAAACTGTTTTTT
>.|TRBV28|TRBJ2-7|.
CASSLQPLARSYEQYF
TGTGCCAGCAGTTTGCAACCCCTAGCCCGCTCCTACGAGCAGTACTTC
>.|TRBV7-9|TRBJ2-3|.
CASSLTSSTDTQYF
TGTGCCAGCAGCTTGACATCTAGCACAGATACGCAGTATTTT
>.|TRBV3-1/TRBV3-2|TRBJ2-7|TRBD2
CASSPSFAGRGYEQYF
TGTGCCAGCAGCCCGTCTTTTGCAGGGCGGGGGTACGAGCAGTACTTC
>.|TRBV27|TRBJ2-3|TRBD2
CASSLDGGGLPDTQYF
TGTGCCAGCAGTTTAGACGGGGGGGGCCTTCCAGATACGCAGTATTTT
>.|TRBV5-1|TRBJ2-1|TRBD2
CASSRLAGGVLNEQFF
TGCGCCAGCAGCAGACTAGCGGGGGGAGTATTAAATGAGCAGTTCTTC
>.|TRBV2|TRBJ1-3|.
CASLWAQGNTIYF
TGTGCCAGCCTATGGGCCCAGGGAAACACCATATATTTT
>few|TRBV5-1|TRBJ2-5|TRBD2
CASSLVLAGGLKTQYF
TGCGCCAGCAGCTTGGTACTAGCGGGGGGTCTGAAGACCCAGTACTTC
>.|TRBV20-1|TRBJ2-7|.
CSASSAAGRLDEQYF
TGCAGTGCTAGTAGTGCGGCAGGGAGGCTCGACGAGCAGTACTTC
>few|TRBV7-6|TRBJ2-5|.
CASSAPWAIQETQYF
TGTGCCAGCAGCGCACCCTGGGCGATCCAAGAGACCCAGTACTTC
>.|TRBV13|TRBJ2-7|TRBD2
CASSLGQASGVNEQYF
TGTGCCAGCAGCTTAGGCCAGGCTAGCGGGGTCAACGAGCAGTACTTC
>.|TRBV5-5|TRBJ2-2|.
CASSPTGNAGELFF
TGTGCCAGCAGCCCAACAGGGAACGCCGGGGAGCTGTTTTTT
>.|TRBV5-1|TRBJ1-1|TRBD1
CASSTGQPNTEAFF
TGCGCCAGCAGCACGGGACAGCCGAACACTGAAGCTTTCTTT
>.|TRBV3-1/TRBV3-2|TRBJ1-1|.
CASSQGVLGTEAFF
TGTGCCAGCAGCCAGGGCGTTTTGGGCACTGAAGCTTTCTTT
>.|TRBV5-1|TRBJ2-1|TRBD2
CASSLSAGGWNEQFF
TGCGCCAGCAGCTTATCAGCGGGGGGGTGGAATGAGCAGTTCTTC
>.|TRBV25-1|TRBJ2-2|TRBD1
CASSADRGVGSGSGELFF
TGTGCCAGCAGTGCGGACAGGGGTGTGGGGTCGGGGTCAGGGGAGCTGTTTTTT
>.|TRBV11-3|TRBJ2-3|TRBD2
CASSPRTRDTQYF
TGTGCCAGCAGCCCTCGGACTAGGGATACGCAGTATTTT
>.|TRBV6-5|TRBJ2-3|TRBD1
CASSYSWDRGTDTQYF
TGTGCCAGCAGTTACTCGTGGGACAGGGGCACAGATACGCAGTATTTT
>.|TRBV18|TRBJ1-2|.
CASSPRTASGYTF
TGTGCCAGCTCACCTCGGACAGCTAGTGGCTACACCTTC
>.|TRBV6-5|TRBJ1-2|TRBD1
CASRPPTGETYGYTF
TGTGCCAGCAGACCCCCGACAGGGGAAACCTATGGCTACACCTTC
>few|TRBV15|TRBJ2-5|.
CATSRGRGADSETQYF
TGTGCCACCAGCAGAGGCCGGGGGGCTGACTCAGAGACCCAGTACTTC
>.|TRBV19|TRBJ1-5|.
CASSIARRGDQPQHF
TGTGCCAGTAGTATAGCTCGCAGGGGTGACCAGCCCCAGCATTTT
>.|TRBV6-5|TRBJ1-2|TRBD1
CASSTWTGVYGYTF
TGTGCCAGCAGTACGTGGACAGGGGTTTATGGCTACACCTTC
>once|TRBV28|TRBJ2-4|.
CASSPMLRGNIQYF
TGTGCCAGCAGTCCCATGCTTAGGGGAAACATTCAGTACTTC
>.|TRBV10-3|TRBJ2-1|.
CAISGGGTGVLDYNEQFF
TGTGCCATCAGTGGGGGGGGGACAGGTGTTTTGGACTACAATGAGCAGTTCTTC
>.|TRBV7-9|TRBJ1-2|TRBD1
CASSSSDREWSYTF
TGTGCCAGCAGCTCATCCGACAGGGAATGGAGCTACACCTTC
>.|TRBV20-1|TRBJ1-2|.
CSALQGYGYTF
TGCAGTGCCCTACAGGGTTACGGCTACACCTTC
>.|TRBV2|TRBJ2-3|TRBD2
CASSGTSGGVSTDTQYF
TGTGCCAGCAGTGGGACTAGCGGGGGGGTTAGCACAGATACGCAGTATTTT
>.|TRBV6-6|TRBJ1-6|.
CASSYDRNNSPLHF
TGTGCCAGCAGTTACGACAGGAATAATTCACCCCTCCACTTT
>.|TRBV4-1|TRBJ2-7|.
CASSQGRGTPYEQYF
TGCGCCAGCAGCCAAGGGCGGGGAACCCCCTACGAGCAGTACTTC
>.|TRBV6-5|TRBJ2-1|TRBD1
CASRGTGGSYNEQFF
TGTGCCAGCAGGGGGACAGGGGGCTCCTACAATGAGCAGTTCTTC
>once|TRBV3-1/TRBV3-2|TRBJ2-1|.
CASSHGAWEQFF
TGTGCCAGCAGCCATGGGGCTTGGGAGCAGTTCTTC
>.|TRBV4-2|TRBJ2-3|TRBD2
CASSPSSGGVDTQYF
TGTGCCAGCAGTCCCAGTAGCGGGGGGGTAGATACGCAGTATTTT
>.|TRBV2|TRBJ1-6|.
CASTGRFYNSPLHF
TGTGCCAGCACAGGCAGATTCTATAATTCACCCCTCCACTTT
>.|TRBV10-3|TRBJ2-3|.
CAIKRDTIGDTQYF
TGTGCCATCAAGCGGGACACCATAGGAGATACGCAGTATTTT
>once|TRBV10-3|TRBJ1-4|.
CATSGGSRTNEKLFF
TGTGCCACCTCGGGGGGGAGTCGAACTAATGAAAAACTGTTTTTT
>.|TRBV28|TRBJ2-7|TRBD2
CASSLTIIAGHYEQYF
TGTGCCAGCAGTTTGACCATCATAGCGGGGCACTACGAGCAGTACTTC
>few|TRBV19|TRBJ2-1|.
CASSQVDGGPYNEQFF
TGTGCCAGTAGCCAAGTCGATGGGGGCCCCTACAATGAGCAGTTCTTC
>.|TRBV2|TRBJ1-5|.
CASSEGGRSNQPQHF
TGTGCCAGCAGTGAGGGGGGTAGGAGCAATCAGCCCCAGCATTTT